This T cell receptor (beta chain) was identified during a study of cytomegalovirus exposure and HLA in healthy donors. The CDR3 loop spans 16 amino acids. Germline-derived CDR1 and CDR2 are SGHVS and FQNEAQ. V shed 3 bases and J 0 bases; nucleotides not matched to a gene: 6. Notes on the study in general: A later analysis linked a missense variant in DCLRE1C to the trimming of TCR beta V and J genes. Confirmation in vitro established that a few CMV-associated chains were specific for CMV antigens. In an earlier analysis, productive rearrangement rates for most beta V segments clustered near 87% or 30%.

With regard to this clone: The antigen is not known.

Use of 60 Vbeta and 13 Jbeta primers characterized the PCR. The repertoire was sequenced with immunoSEQ multiplex PCR; TCRdb's copy has only in-frame clones and lacks some. The table includes about 100,000 clones, approximately 80% detected once. This chain links TRBV7-8 with TRBJ2-3; 7 positions agree with TRBD1. Specimen: PBMCs. The TCR originated in a woman between 70 and 85 years old in good health and CMV-seropositive. Here the CDR3 reads CASSFRQGFSTDTQYF. CDR3 DNA sequence: TGTGCCAGCAGCTTCCGACAGGGCTTTAGCACAGATACGCAGTATTTT. The complete variable domain, with remaining parts taken from reference TRBV7-8 and TRBJ2-3, reads GAGVSQSPRYKVAKRGQDVALRCDPISGHVSLFWYQQALGQGPEFLTYFQNEAQLDKSGLPSDRFFAERPEGSVSTLKIQRTQQEDSAVYLCASSFRQGFSTDTQYFGPGTRLTVL.